This T cell receptor (beta chain) is from a study of blood T cell repertoires in COVID-19. About the research overall: The United States, Italy and Spain were the sources of the acute and convalescent COVID-19 samples. The analysed material was cDNA or gDNA that came from T cells, B-cell-depleted T cells, or PBMCs.

The assay was immunoSEQ multiplex PCR, and TCRdb's table has in-frame clones only and misses some. The top ten clones hold approximately 1.4% of a sample with under 300,000 clones, 84% of them seen once. Germline V CDR1 and CDR2: MNHNS, SASEGT. The CDR3 is 15 amino acids. The V gene end was trimmed by 1 base and the J gene end by 4 bases; junction bases not matched to a gene: 6. J is TRBJ1-1 and V is TRBV6-1, with TRBD1 identical over 7 bases. The TCR originated in a woman in her 40s who had recovered from COVID-19. The sequencing sample was made of peripheral blood. In DNA form, the CDR3 reads TGTGCCAGCAGTGAAGGGGAGGCAGGGGGCACTGAAGCTTTCTTT. Translated, it gives CASSEGEAGGTEAFF.